This T cell receptor beta chain was documented in a study of beta chain features in type 1 diabetes. CDR1 is SGHDN, CDR2 FVKESK, per germline. The CDR3 totals 15 residues. V was pared by 2 bases and J by 3 bases, with 7 bases of the junction left unmatched. Expressed TCRB transcripts were sequenced because the isolated RNA had all been reverse transcribed beforehand. Using immunoSEQ multiplex PCR, the repertoire was profiled, and TCRdb retains in-frame clones only, with some absent. The sample yields some 240,000 clones, 15% to 20% seen once. This clone was observed a handful of times. Its antigen is not identified. The authors sorted CD4+ naive, central memory, regulatory and stem cell-like memory cells via CD45RO/CCR7/CD25/CD127/CD95/CD27. Study results and limitations: Among patients with Type 1 diabetes, TCRB CDR3s were moderately but significantly shorter in every one of the four CD4+ subsets. Researchers cautioned that cDNA sequencing could over-represent cells with high TCR expression. A closer apparent resemblance between naive, central memory and Treg TCRB repertoires was seen in patients than in healthy donors.

This receptor was taken from a man between 25 and 39 years old with type 1 diabetes. Sequencing was performed on naive CD4+ T cells from blood. The J gene is TRBJ2-7, the V gene TRBV14, with 7 bases fitting TRBD1. The CDR3 loop is CASSQNRGFVYEQYF. The CDR3 DNA reads TGTGCCAGCAGCCAAAACAGGGGTTTTGTCTACGAGCAGTACTTC.